This T cell receptor (beta chain) was obtained from a study of early T cells in non-severe SARS-CoV-2 infection. Study overall: Sequencing of unsorted whole blood was done on bulk RNA, leaving chains unpaired.

Germline trimming cut 3 bases from V and 3 bases from J; bases unmatched to any gene: 10. Per the germline V gene, CDR1 is SGHVS and CDR2 is FQNEAQ. The CDR3 has 17 amino acids. Individual cDNA molecules were tagged with unique molecular identifiers. TCRdb processed the 5' RACE reads anew with MiXCR; each CDR3 protein has one entry. Here the sample spans approximately 29,000 distinct CDR3 sequences, less than 6.5% being singletons. This TCR was recovered from an adult who was a healthcare worker with PCR-confirmed SARS-CoV-2 infection or an uninfected control (not recorded which). V usage is TRBV7-8 and J usage is TRBJ2-7, with 11 bases lining up with TRBD2. The sequencing here drew on whole blood, taken at baseline. The CDR3 DNA is TGTGCCAGCAGCTTTGGGCTAGCGGGAGGAAGGGACTACGAGCAGTACTTC. This sequence encodes CASSFGLAGGRDYEQYF.